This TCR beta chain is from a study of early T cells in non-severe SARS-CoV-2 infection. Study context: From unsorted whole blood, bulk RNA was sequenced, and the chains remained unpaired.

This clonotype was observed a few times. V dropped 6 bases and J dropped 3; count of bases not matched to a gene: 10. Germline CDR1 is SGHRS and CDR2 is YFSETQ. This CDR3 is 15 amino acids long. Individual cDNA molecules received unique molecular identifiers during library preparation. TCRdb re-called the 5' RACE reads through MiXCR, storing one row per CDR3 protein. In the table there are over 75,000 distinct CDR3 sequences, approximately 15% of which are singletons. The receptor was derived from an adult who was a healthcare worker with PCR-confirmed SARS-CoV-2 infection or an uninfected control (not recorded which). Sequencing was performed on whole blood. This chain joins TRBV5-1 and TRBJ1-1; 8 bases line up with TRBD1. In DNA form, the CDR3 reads TGCGCCAGCACCTCAGGACAGGGAATGGACACTGAAGCTTTCTTT. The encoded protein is CASTSGQGMDTEAFF.